The 26 T cell receptor beta chains in this list originate from one sample, sequenced in a study of beta chain features in type 1 diabetes. The study reverse transcribed the entire isolated RNA, so it sequenced expressed TCRB transcripts. Some clones are missing from TCRdb's copy, which holds only in-frame ones; the method was immunoSEQ multiplex PCR. This table holds 900,000 or so clones, roughly 17% found once. The material sequenced was naive CD4+ T cells from blood. The receptor set was obtained from a woman aged 18-35 years in good health.

Note on this clone: The germline gene is not matched at one end of the junction; a read error may be the cause. V and J are TRBV7-2 and TRBJ2-1; D possibly uses TRBD1 or TRBD2 (5 bases each). The germline gives CDR1 SGHTA, CDR2 FQGNSA. The CDR3 is 13 amino acids. The CDR3 here is CASTQGTGPGLVF. CDR3 nucleotide sequence: TGTGCCAGCACCCAAGGCACGGGGCCCGGTCTGGTCTTC.

On this clone: The identical CDR3 is also encoded by other nucleotide sequences in the sample. This sequence joins TRBV7-9 and TRBJ2-3; D not resolved. This CDR3 spans 13 amino acids. Germline V gives CDR1 SEHNR, CDR2 FQNEAQ (reference sequence). V gave up 5 bases and J gave up 2 bases, with 8 bases separating them. CDR3 region: CASSPPSTDTQYF. CDR3 coding DNA: TGTGCCAGCAGCCCACCATCCACAGATACGCAGTATTTT.

This clone was seen ten or more times. This chain uses TRBV7-3 with TRBJ2-2; 7 nucleotides align to TRBD2. The CDR3 is 13 residues long. V dropped 3 bases and J dropped 7; count of bases not matched to a gene: 2. Germline values: CDR1 SGHTA, CDR2 FQGTGA. The CDR3: CASSFLAGGELFF. The CDR3 region has the DNA TGTGCCAGCAGCTTCTTAGCGGGCGGGGAGCTGTTTTTT.

The chain has TRBV6-1 and TRBJ2-5; D remains ambiguous. The germline V gene encodes CDR1 MNHNS and CDR2 SASEGT. The CDR3 consists of 14 residues. The V end lost 1 base, the J end lost 3 bases, and 9 bases lay between the germline ends. The CDR3 sequence is CASSEVDGKETQYF. The CDR3 DNA is TGTGCCAGCAGTGAAGTGGACGGAAAAGAGACCCAGTACTTC.

This clone occurred a few times. Other DNA sequences within the sample encode an identical CDR3. The chain recombines TRBV5-1 with TRBJ2-3; D ambiguous. V lost 0 bases and J lost 4, with 3 bases in between. The CDR3 consists of 12 residues. Germline values: CDR1 SGHRS, CDR2 YFSETQ. The CDR3 sequence: CASSLGADTQYF. The CDR3 nucleotides are TGCGCCAGCAGCTTGGGAGCAGATACGCAGTATTTT. Using reference TRBV5-1 and TRBJ2-3 for the parts outside the CDR3, the full variable domain is KAGVTQTPRYLIKTRGQQVTLSCSPISGHRSVSWYQQTPGQGLQFLFEYFSETQRNKGNFPGRFSGRQFSNSRSEMNVSTLELGDSALYLCASSLGADTQYFGPGTRLTVL.

Details on this clone: A single base separates this from a much larger clone, so it may be a read error. The rearrangement joins TRBV6-6 to TRBJ2-5; unclear D gene. The germline V gene has CDR1 MNHNY and CDR2 SVGAGI (reference sequence). There are 11 residues in the CDR3. The V end was cut by 6 bases, the J end by 2 bases, with 4 bases between. The CDR3 reads CASSQQETQYF. As DNA, the CDR3 is TGTGCCAGCAGCCAGCAAGAGACCCAGTACTTC.

The chain carries TRBV27 and TRBJ1-5; a possible D gene is TRBD1 (6 bases). From germline, CDR1 is MNHEY and CDR2 SMNVEV (reference sequence). The CDR3 length is 13 residues. V lost 0 bases and J 11 bases, leaving 11 bases between the germline ends. CDR3 in amino acids: CASSLSGSGAQHF. CDR3 coding DNA: TGTGCCAGCAGTTTATCAGGGTCAGGGGCCCAGCATTTT.

This clone was seen more than once but under ten times. The V call is TRBV28, the J call TRBJ2-2, with 7 bases that match TRBD1. V lost 4 bases to trimming and J lost 2 bases; unmatched junction nucleotides: 7. CDR1 MDHEN and CDR2 SYDVKM come from the germline V gene. The CDR3 is 16 amino acids. For the CDR3, the DNA is TGTGCCAGCAGTTCCGGGCCAGGGGGTAACACCGGGGAGCTGTTTTTT. This sequence encodes CASSSGPGGNTGELFF. Complete variable domain (other parts from reference TRBV28 and TRBJ2-2): DVKVTQSSRYLVKRTGEKVFLECVQDMDHENMFWYRQDPGLGLRLIYFSYDVKMKEKGDIPEGYSVSREKKERFSLILESASTNQTSMYLCASSSGPGGNTGELFFGEGSRLTVL.

This clone was seen only a few times. The gene calls are TRBV18 and TRBJ1-1, with D tentatively TRBD1 (6 bases). CDR3 size: 15 residues. Germline V gives CDR1 KGHSH, CDR2 LQKENI. Trimming removed 3 bases at V and 4 bases at J, with 15 bases between. CDR3 coding DNA: TGTGCCAGCTCACCGCGGGAAACAGGGATCACTGAAGCTTTCTTT. This codes for CASSPRETGITEAFF.

This clone was seen a handful of times. J is TRBJ1-1 and V is TRBV28; perhaps TRBD1 as D (5 bases). The CDR3 has 16 residues. The germline gives CDR1 MDHEN, CDR2 SYDVKM. V lost 5 bases and J lost 0, with 16 bases in between. CDR3 nucleotide sequence: TGTGCCAGCAGTGCCCGGTGGGGGGAGTTGAACACTGAAGCTTTCTTT. Protein product: CASSARWGELNTEAFF.

The chain combines TRBV5-4 with TRBJ2-5; 10 bases are shared with TRBD1. V lost 4 bases and J lost 2; bases outside the gene matches: 8. CDR1 is SGHNT, CDR2 YYREEE, per germline (reference sequence). The CDR3 loop spans 16 amino acids. CDR3 DNA: TGTGCCAGCAGCCCCAGACAGGGGGCCTATCAAGAGACCCAGTACTTC. Translation gives CASSPRQGAYQETQYF.

This clone was recorded a few times. The rearrangement uses TRBV7-9 and TRBJ2-1; D is possibly TRBD2 (5 bases). This CDR3 is built from 15 residues. CDR1 and CDR2 from the germline V gene are SEHNR and FQNEAQ (reference sequence). Between the trimmed V and J ends, which lost 4 bases and 3 bases, there was a span of 13 bases. The CDR3 region has the DNA TGTGCCAGCAGCTGGGAAGAGGGTTTCTACAATGAGCAGTTCTTC. Encoded protein: CASSWEEGFYNEQFF.

This sequence joins TRBV9 and TRBJ2-3; 7 positions agree with TRBD2. J gave up 2 bases and V 0 bases, and 3 bases lay outside the gene matches. Germline CDR1 and CDR2: SGDLS and YYNGEE. The CDR3 spans 15 residues. The CDR3 spells CASSVASGVTDTQYF. In nucleotides, the CDR3 is TGTGCCAGCAGCGTAGCTAGCGGAGTCACAGATACGCAGTATTTT.

This clone was counted a few times. The gene calls are TRBV4-2 and TRBJ1-1; TRBD1 matches 7 bases. From germline, CDR1 is LGHNA and CDR2 YNFKEQ. J gave up 1 base and V 2 bases, and 4 bases lay outside the gene matches. CDR3 length: 15 amino acids. CDR3: CASSQRQGGNTEAFF. CDR3 coding DNA: TGTGCCAGCAGCCAACGACAGGGAGGGAACACTGAAGCTTTCTTT.

The rearrangement links TRBV5-4 to TRBJ2-7; D is possibly TRBD2 (6 bases). The CDR3 is 14 residues long. Germline V gives CDR1 SGHNT, CDR2 YYREEE (reference sequence). Deletions cut 4 bases from V and 2 bases from J, with 13 bases between. In nucleotides, the CDR3 is TGTGCCAGCAGCCATTGGACTACCCCCTACGAGCAGTACTTC. Translating it yields CASSHWTTPYEQYF.

This clone has just a few counts. This chain joins TRBV7-2 and TRBJ2-3; the D call may be TRBD1 or TRBD2 (6 bases each). V was pared by 4 bases and J by 7 bases, with 18 bases between. CDR3 size: 15 residues. Germline loops: CDR1 SGHTA, CDR2 FQGNSA. CDR3 DNA: TGTGCCAGCAGCTCCGGGGGCGCCACTCGGCATACGCAGTATTTT. Translating it yields CASSSGGATRHTQYF.

V usage is TRBV28 and J usage is TRBJ2-5, with 9 bases identical to TRBD2. Looked up from germline, CDR1 is MDHEN and CDR2 is SYDVKM. The CDR3 has 17 amino acids. After removal of 3 bases from V and 5 bases from J, the junction contained 13 bases not matched to a gene. In DNA, the CDR3 is TGTGCCAGCAGTTTGTGGGCTAGCGGGAAGCGCTGGGAGACCCAGTACTTC. It specifies CASSLWASGKRWETQYF.

The chain links TRBV15 to TRBJ2-2, with D unclear. CDR3 length: 15 residues. Germline V CDR1 and CDR2: LNHNV, YYDKDF (reference sequence). The V gene lost 0 bases and the J gene lost 5 bases, with 10 bases spanning the gap. CDR3 in DNA: TGTGCCACCAGCAGAGACTCGCGGTATACCGGGGAGCTGTTTTTT. Its protein is CATSRDSRYTGELFF.

The genes are TRBV9 and TRBJ2-7, with D unclear. This CDR3 comprises 15 residues. Germline V gene lookup returns CDR1 SGDLS and CDR2 YYNGEE. Trimming pared 0 bases from V and 2 bases from J, leaving 12 bases between. In DNA form, the CDR3 reads TGTGCCAGCAGCGTAGAGCCCTCCGGCACCTACGAGCAGTACTTC. Translated: CASSVEPSGTYEQYF.

The chain couples TRBV5-1 to TRBJ2-1; 9 nucleotides match TRBD1. The CDR3 length is 15 residues. V shed 4 bases and J 8 bases; nucleotides not matched to a gene: 10. In germline, CDR1 is SGHRS, CDR2 YFSETQ. The CDR3 DNA reads TGCGCCAGCAGCACCGGGACAGGGTCTCTCTATGAGCAGTTCTTC. It specifies CASSTGTGSLYEQFF.

This clone was recorded a few times. The J gene is TRBJ2-7, the V gene TRBV28; D is unresolved. Germline CDR1 MDHEN, CDR2 SYDVKM. The CDR3 spans 11 residues. V shed 4 bases and J shed 5 bases, with 6 bases lying between them. CDR3 DNA: TGTGCCAGCAGTTCGCGGCACGAGCAGTACTTC. This gives the protein CASSSRHEQYF.

DNA of the CDR3: TGTGCCAGCAGTTGGCTAGCGGGAGGGCCCGCAGATACGCAGTATTTT. Its translation: CASSWLAGGPADTQYF. The rearrangement links TRBV25-1 to TRBJ2-3; TRBD2 agrees at 12 bases. The CDR3 sequence is 16 residues long. From germline, CDR1 is MGHDK and CDR2 SYGVNS. V trimming: 5 bases; J trimming: 4 bases; junction bases outside the gene matches: 7.

This sequence joins TRBV18 and TRBJ2-4; 7 bases align to TRBD2. The CDR3 runs 17 residues. CDR1 KGHSH and CDR2 LQKENI come from the germline V gene. Trimming removed 2 bases from V and 2 bases from J; junction bases left unmatched: 9. The CDR3 sequence is CASSPKAGFQSKNIQYF. Here the CDR3 DNA reads TGTGCCAGCTCACCAAAAGCGGGGTTTCAATCCAAAAACATTCAGTACTTC.

This clone was detected only a few times. The rearrangement joins TRBV28 to TRBJ2-7, with TRBD2 identical over 10 bases. V lost 8 bases to trimming and J lost 3 bases; unmatched junction nucleotides: 7. Germline V lookup: CDR1 MDHEN, CDR2 SYDVKM. The CDR3 sequence is 14 residues long. CDR3 region: CASGDSGRLYEQYF. In DNA, the CDR3 is TGTGCCAGCGGCGATAGCGGGAGGCTCTACGAGCAGTACTTC.

A few counts support this clone. The rearrangement links TRBV2 to TRBJ1-1, with D unclear. Germline V gives CDR1 SNHLY, CDR2 FYNNEI. The V end lost 7 bases, the J end lost 6 bases, and 12 bases lay between the germline ends. CDR3 size: 12 residues. The CDR3 reads CASNRERAEAFF. CDR3 bases: TGTGCCAGCAATAGGGAGCGGGCTGAAGCTTTCTTT.

The chain uses TRBV5-1 and TRBJ2-3, with 10 nucleotides matching TRBD2. The length of the CDR3 is 16 residues. Per germline, CDR1 SGHRS and CDR2 YFSETQ. The V segment lost 5 bases and the J segment 3 bases; nucleotides outside the gene matches: 9. CDR3: CASRNRLAGVTDTQYF. Written as DNA, the CDR3 is TGCGCCAGCAGAAATCGGCTAGCGGGAGTTACAGATACGCAGTATTTT.